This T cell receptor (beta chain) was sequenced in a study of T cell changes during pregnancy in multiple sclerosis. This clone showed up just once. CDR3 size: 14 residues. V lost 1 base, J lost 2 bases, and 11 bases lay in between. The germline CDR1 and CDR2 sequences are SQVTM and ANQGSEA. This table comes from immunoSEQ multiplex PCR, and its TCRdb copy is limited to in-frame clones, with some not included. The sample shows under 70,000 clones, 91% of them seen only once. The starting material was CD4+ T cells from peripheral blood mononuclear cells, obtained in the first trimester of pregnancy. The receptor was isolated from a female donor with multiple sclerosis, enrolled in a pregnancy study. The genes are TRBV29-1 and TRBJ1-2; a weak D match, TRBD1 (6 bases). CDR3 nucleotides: TGCAGCGTTGAAGTAACAGGGAAAAACTATGGCTACACCTTC. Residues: CSVEVTGKNYGYTF. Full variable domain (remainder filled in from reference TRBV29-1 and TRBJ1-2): SAVISQKPSRDICQRGTSLTIQCQVDSQVTMMFWYRQQPGQSLTLIATANQGSEATYESGFVIDKFPISRPNLTFSTLTVSNMSPEDSSIYLCSVEVTGKNYGYTFGSGTRLTVV.